The TCR beta chain described here comes from a study of blood T cell repertoires in COVID-19. Study-wide background: Material from acute and convalescent COVID-19 was sourced from the United States, Italy and Spain. Sources were T cells, B-cell-depleted T cells, or PBMCs; the material itself was cDNA or gDNA.

Methods used by the authors: Estimation of nucleated cell counts relied on the amplification of reference gene primers. Generated by immunoSEQ multiplex PCR, the TCRdb table keeps only in-frame clones and is missing some. The D gene and trimming were derived from the DNA, and the V and J assignments and clone size from that table. The sample contains approximately 170,000 clones, around four fifths of which appear only once. Seattle patient enrollment occurred during active infection, with longitudinal follow-up thereafter. Sequenced material: peripheral blood. The sequence was obtained from a woman in her seventies with COVID-19, enrolled during active disease.

Here the CDR3 DNA reads TGTGCCACCATAGCCTCCGGGACTAGCTCCTACGAGCAGTACTTC. Residues: CATIASGTSSYEQYF. This chain links TRBV24-1 with TRBJ2-7; TRBD2 aligns across 8 bases. The germline gives CDR1 KGHDR, CDR2 SFDVKD. The J segment lost 0 bases and the V segment lost 8 bases, leaving 8 bases of the junction unmatched. CDR3 size: 15 residues.